Following are 15 T cell receptor beta chains from one sample sequenced in a study of beta chain features in type 1 diabetes. Study results and limitations: Type 1 diabetes patients had moderately but significantly shorter TCRB CDR3s in all four CD4+ subsets.

Since all of the isolated RNA was reverse transcribed, expressed TCRB transcripts were what got sequenced. Profiling relied on immunoSEQ multiplex PCR, and the TCRdb table lists in-frame clones only, not all of them. The data show 350,000 to 400,000 clones, with 10% to 15% seen just once and over 0.008% held by the top ten. Their antigens remain unidentified. The sample comprised naive CD4+ T cells from blood. These receptors all stem from a woman younger than 30 with type 1 diabetes.

This clone was detected only a few times. The chain combines TRBV4-3 with TRBJ2-1, with D possibly TRBD2 on 5 matching bases. Germline CDR1 and CDR2: LGHNA and YSLEER. The CDR3 loop spans 13 amino acids. Trimming pared 0 bases from V and 13 bases from J, leaving 13 bases between. DNA for the CDR3: TGCGCCAGCAGCCAAGACAGGCAGCGGCAACAGTTCTTC. It specifies CASSQDRQRQQFF.

The V call is TRBV5-4, the J call TRBJ1-5, with D perhaps matching TRBD1 (5 bases). This CDR3 is 14 amino acids long. The V gene lost 4 bases and the J gene lost 0 bases, with 8 bases spanning the gap. Looked up from germline, CDR1 is SGHNT and CDR2 is YYREEE (reference sequence). CDR3 coding DNA: TGTGCCAGCAGCCGCGACAGTAGCAATCAGCCCCAGCATTTT. It encodes CASSRDSSNQPQHF. Drawing the rest from reference TRBV5-4 and TRBJ1-5, the complete variable domain is ETGVTQSPTHLIKTRGQQVTLRCSSQSGHNTVSWYQQALGQGPQFIFQYYREEENGRGNFPPRFSGLQFPNYSSELNVNALELDDSALYLCASSRDSSNQPQHFGDGTRLSIL.

This clone was counted between two and nine times. J is TRBJ1-1 and V is TRBV18; D call uncertain. V was cut by 2 bases and J by 3 bases, with 7 bases left in between. The CDR3 covers 13 residues. CDR1 is KGHSH, CDR2 LQKENI, per germline. The CDR3 DNA follows: TGTGCCAGCTCACCAGATGAGGACACTGAAGCTTTCTTT. Encoded protein: CASSPDEDTEAFF.

This rearrangement joins TRBV13 to TRBJ2-1; 11 bases line up with TRBD2. The germline gives CDR1 PRHDT, CDR2 FYEKMQ (reference sequence). V shed 4 bases and J 4 bases; nucleotides not matched to a gene: 6. This CDR3 spans 16 amino acids. The CDR3, as DNA: TGTGCCAGCAGCTCGCCGGGGACTAGCGGATACAATGAGCAGTTCTTC. This translates into CASSSPGTSGYNEQFF.

About this clone: The junction differs from germline at one of its ends, possibly a read error. V gene TRBV2 combines with J gene TRBJ2-1, with 8 bases matching TRBD2. CDR1 is SNHLY, CDR2 FYNNEI, per germline. The CDR3 has 11 amino acids. CDR3 region: CASREGTSGFF. The CDR3 bases are TGTGCCAGCAGGGAAGGGACTAGTGGGTTCTTC.

The table lists this clone with a few counts. This sequence joins TRBV27 and TRBJ2-3; the match to TRBD2 covers 9 bases. Germline V gene sequence: CDR1 MNHEY, CDR2 SMNVEV (reference sequence). The CDR3 is 16 residues long. V dropped 7 bases and J dropped 6; count of bases not matched to a gene: 14. CDR3 DNA sequence: TGTGCCAGCAAATCGACAGGCGGGAGGGCCACGGATACGCAGTATTTT. Encoded protein: CASKSTGGRATDTQYF.

The rearrangement joins TRBV29-1 to TRBJ2-1, with D perhaps TRBD2 (5 bases). The CDR3 sequence is 14 residues long. Per the germline V gene, CDR1 is SQVTM and CDR2 is ANQGSEA. Trimming removed 2 bases from V and 2 bases from J, with 10 bases in between. CDR3: CSVEPSRPYNEQFF. As DNA, the CDR3 is TGCAGCGTTGAACCTAGCAGACCCTACAATGAGCAGTTCTTC.

The chain is built from TRBV30 and TRBJ2-3; 8 bases fit TRBD2. The CDR3 consists of 16 residues. The V gene's germline CDR1 is GTSNPN and CDR2 SVGIG (reference sequence). Trimming cost V 5 bases and J 3 bases; bases outside gene matches: 13. The CDR3 DNA is TGTGCCTGGTCTAGCGGGTCCTCCTTAGGGACAGATACGCAGTATTTT. This gives the protein CAWSSGSSLGTDTQYF.

The chain joins TRBV29-1 to TRBJ1-2, with 7 bases that match TRBD1. The trim removed 7 bases at V and 2 bases at J, leaving 4 bases unmatched. The V gene's germline CDR1 is SQVTM and CDR2 ANQGSEA. This CDR3 is built from 12 residues. CDR3 nucleotide sequence: TGCAGCGGCAGGGGGTGGAACTATGGCTACACCTTC. This sequence encodes CSGRGWNYGYTF.

As to this clone: Other DNA sequences within the sample encode an identical CDR3. The V call is TRBV7-2, the J call TRBJ1-1; D might be TRBD1 (5 bases). The CDR3 is 13 residues long. CDR1 and CDR2 (germline): SGHTA, FQGNSA. V lost 4 bases and J 1 base, leaving 7 bases between the germline ends. The CDR3, as DNA: TGTGCCAGCAGCTCCGACAGGAACACTGAAGCTTTCTTT. This sequence encodes CASSSDRNTEAFF.

This clone was counted a few times. The CDR3, as DNA: TGTGCCAGCAGCTCGTTCAATCAGCCCCAGCATTTT. It is translated as CASSSFNQPQHF. This chain connects TRBV7-9 to TRBJ1-5, with D uncertain. V gave up 4 bases and J gave up 3 bases, with 4 bases separating them. The germline CDR1 and CDR2 sequences are SEHNR and FQNEAQ (reference sequence). There are 12 residues in the CDR3.

This chain uses TRBV29-1 with TRBJ1-1, with a weak D call TRBD1 (5 bases). V was pared by 6 bases and J by 0 bases, with 11 bases between. The CDR3 loop spans 13 amino acids. Germline V gene sequence: CDR1 SQVTM, CDR2 ANQGSEA. In nucleotides, the CDR3 is TGCAGCGTGGCGGGACGGATGAACACTGAAGCTTTCTTT. This gives the protein CSVAGRMNTEAFF.

V is TRBV28 and J is TRBJ2-2; perhaps TRBD1 as D (5 bases). The CDR3 is 14 residues long. Germline values: CDR1 MDHEN, CDR2 SYDVKM. Trimming cost V 7 bases and J 1 base, with 10 bases left between them. In DNA, the CDR3 is TGTGCCAGCATCCGCGACAGGAACACCGGGGAGCTGTTTTTT. Its protein product is CASIRDRNTGELFF.

Only a few counts were recorded for this clone. The chain has TRBV5-1 and TRBJ1-1; D remains ambiguous. Trimming removed 0 bases at V and 3 bases at J, with 15 bases between. CDR3 length: 16 residues. Germline CDR1 reads SGHRS; CDR2 reads YFSETQ. The CDR3 DNA is TGCGCCAGCAGCTTGGGTTTTTGGGCAGACCACACTGAAGCTTTCTTT. Amino acids: CASSLGFWADHTEAFF.

This clone has a handful of counts. The chain carries TRBV4-3 and TRBJ2-1, with 7 nucleotides matching TRBD2. The germline CDR1 and CDR2 sequences are LGHNA and YSLEER. V shed 0 bases, J shed 0 bases, and the junction held 2 bases outside the gene matches. This CDR3 contains 16 residues. The CDR3 is CASSQDPGGSYNEQFF. In DNA, the CDR3 is TGCGCCAGCAGCCAAGATCCGGGGGGCTCCTACAATGAGCAGTTCTTC.